One and the same sample provided the 9 T cell receptor beta chains below, sequenced in a study of blood T cell repertoires in COVID-19. Clones were read by immunoSEQ multiplex PCR, and TCRdb kept only the in-frame ones, dropping some. The sample shows roughly 100,000 clones, 81% of them seen only once. The source material was peripheral blood. These receptors came from an elderly man with acute or convalescent COVID-19.

This chain connects TRBV11-2 to TRBJ2-5, with D perhaps TRBD2 (6 bases). V lost 1 base and J 0 bases, leaving 12 bases between the germline ends. The germline CDR1 and CDR2 sequences are SGHAT and FQNNGV. This CDR3 spans 16 amino acids. The CDR3, as DNA: TGTGCCAGCAGCTTAGGTGTAGCGGACTACCAAGAGACCCAGTACTTC. It is translated as CASSLGVADYQETQYF.

This clone was detected only once. The V and J genes are TRBV3-1 (or the pseudogene TRBV3-2) and TRBJ2-1, with 8 nucleotides matching TRBD2. Germline V gene sequence: CDR1 LGHDT, CDR2 YNNKEL (reference sequence). V was pared by 8 bases and J by 5 bases, with 11 bases of the junction left unmatched. This CDR3 has 15 amino acids. CDR3 coding DNA: TGTGCCAGCTTCCTCCTTAGCGGGGCCAACAATGAGCAGTTCTTC. This encodes CASFLLSGANNEQFF.

This chain uses TRBV3-1 (or the pseudogene TRBV3-2) with TRBJ2-3; the D gene is possibly TRBD1 (6 bases). The V gene's germline CDR1 is LGHDT and CDR2 YNNKEL (reference sequence). The CDR3 totals 15 residues. The V and J ends lost 4 bases and 3 bases respectively, with 14 bases between them. CDR3 in amino acids: CASSRQGTWTDTQYF. In nucleotides, the CDR3 is TGTGCCAGCAGCCGTCAGGGGACGTGGACAGATACGCAGTATTTT.

The genes are TRBV9 and TRBJ2-3, with 11 bases identical to TRBD1. V gave up 5 bases and J gave up 1 base; unmatched junction bases: 9. The CDR3 consists of 17 residues. CDR1 and CDR2 (germline): SGDLS, YYNGEE. CDR3 in amino acids: CASRRTGGEYGTDTQYF. DNA of the CDR3: TGTGCCAGCAGAAGGACAGGGGGCGAATACGGCACAGATACGCAGTATTTT.

The rearrangement uses TRBV7-6 and TRBJ2-3, with D possibly TRBD2 on 6 matching bases. Trimming removed 2 bases at V and 1 base at J, with 16 bases between. The CDR3 consists of 17 residues. Germline V gives CDR1 SGHVS, CDR2 FNYEAQ. The CDR3 loop is CASSLQSAGFGTDTQYF. CDR3 DNA: TGTGCCAGCAGCTTACAAAGCGCGGGATTTGGCACAGATACGCAGTATTTT.

The V call is TRBV2, the J call TRBJ2-7; TRBD1 matches 7 bases. This CDR3 has 14 amino acids. The germline V gene encodes CDR1 SNHLY and CDR2 FYNNEI. V lost 6 bases and J lost 2; bases outside the gene matches: 7. CDR3 coding DNA: TGTGCCAGCAGCACGACAGGGCTTCCCTACGAGCAGTACTTC. Residues: CASSTTGLPYEQYF.

In DNA, the CDR3 is TGCGCCAGCAGCATTAGTCCAGATACGCAGTATTTT. Its protein product is CASSISPDTQYF. The chain is built from TRBV5-1 and TRBJ2-3; no definite D call. This CDR3 contains 12 residues. The V end lost 4 bases, the J end lost 4 bases, and 7 bases lay between the germline ends. CDR1 is SGHRS, CDR2 YFSETQ, per germline.

This clone was picked up a small number of times. The V gene is TRBV9, the J gene TRBJ2-7, with D perhaps matching TRBD1 (5 bases). This CDR3 has 12 residues. The germline CDR1 and CDR2 sequences are SGDLS and YYNGEE. V gave up 4 bases and J gave up 3 bases, with 8 bases separating them. Here the CDR3 DNA reads TGTGCCAGCAGCAAGGGGAACTACGAGCAGTACTTC. Its protein is CASSKGNYEQYF.

The sample holds a few counts of this clone. The V call is TRBV28, the J call TRBJ1-5; 7 bases map to TRBD1. V shed 6 bases, J shed 3 bases, and the junction held 8 bases outside the gene matches. The CDR3 is 15 amino acids. Germline V CDR1 and CDR2: MDHEN, SYDVKM. CDR3: CASRPLDRVNQPQHF. DNA for the CDR3: TGTGCCAGCAGACCCCTAGACAGGGTCAATCAGCCCCAGCATTTT.